This T cell receptor beta chain comes out of a study of blood T cell repertoires in COVID-19. Study background: The analysed material was cDNA or gDNA that came from T cells, B-cell-depleted T cells, or PBMCs.

This table comes from immunoSEQ multiplex PCR, and its TCRdb copy is limited to in-frame clones, with some not included. The sample holds about 220,000 clones, 80% seen once. Germline values: CDR1 MNHEY, CDR2 SVGAGI. The germline V and J ends were trimmed by 5 bases and 3 bases, with 11 bases remaining between them. The CDR3 covers 13 residues. Sequenced material: peripheral blood. The receptor comes from a human donor in a cohort sampled during active COVID-19. V usage is TRBV6-5 and J usage is TRBJ2-7; TRBD2 is a possible D gene (6 bases). The CDR3 DNA reads as TGTGCCAGCAGTCCGCGGGATGGCTACGAGCAGTACTTC. It encodes CASSPRDGYEQYF.